This T cell receptor (beta chain) was identified in a study of cytomegalovirus exposure and HLA in healthy donors. Study-wide points: Listed as cytomegalovirus-associated were 150 or so TCR beta chains. The authors assumed roughly uniform sequencing depth across donors for presence/absence analyses. Most TCR sequences were rare, but some public TCRs occurred in many donors.

Comments on this clone: Its antigen remains unidentified.

The CDR3 covers 14 residues. Germline V gene data show CDR1 as SGHDT and CDR2 as YYEEEE. V lost 4 bases and J lost 5, with 14 bases in between. Sampled while nominally healthy, donors likely had unrecorded immune exposures. PCR was performed using 60 Vbeta and 13 Jbeta primers. The data were produced by immunoSEQ multiplex PCR, yet TCRdb's version contains in-frame clones alone and is incomplete. The sample consists of around 100,000 clones, approximately 60% of them appearing once. What was sequenced was PBMCs. V usage is TRBV5-6 and J usage is TRBJ2-3; weak D call: TRBD2 (6 bases). The sequence was obtained from a woman aged 25 to 39 in good health and CMV-seronegative. The CDR3 is CASSTRGEIDTQYF. The CDR3 nucleotides are TGTGCCAGCAGCACCCGCGGGGAGATAGATACGCAGTATTTT.